These 2 T cell receptor beta chains were sequenced from one sample in a study of PD-1 blockade in classical Hodgkin lymphoma. Following autologous stem cell transplantation, relapse occurred in every patient, and exposure to brentuximab vedotin varied. Clones were sequenced by immunoSEQ multiplex PCR, and TCRdb holds only the in-frame ones, with some missing. The profile shows 45,000 to 55,000 clones, 73% of them singletons. The sequenced sample was peripheral blood mononuclear cells (PBMCs), obtained before the second cycle of nivolumab. The receptors come from a human donor with classical Hodgkin lymphoma.

This chain connects TRBV6-5 to TRBJ2-3; 12 bases are shared with TRBD1. This CDR3 comprises 14 residues. V lost 2 bases, J lost 8 bases, and 2 bases stayed unmatched. Per the germline V gene, CDR1 is MNHEY and CDR2 is SVGAGI. The CDR3, as DNA: TGTGCCAGCAGTTACGGGACAGGGGGCATTACGCAGTATTTT. This encodes CASSYGTGGITQYF.

The chain recombines TRBV6-1 with TRBJ1-5, with no clear D. The CDR3 has 12 amino acids. Trimming left V 8 bases short and J 3 bases short, with 8 bases between. Looked up from germline, CDR1 is MNHNS and CDR2 is SASEGT. The CDR3 bases are TGTGCCAGCGGGCAGTCCAATCAGCCCCAGCATTTT. Encoded protein: CASGQSNQPQHF.